What follows is one T cell receptor beta chain and its context. A multiplex PCR was run with 60 Vbeta primers and 13 Jbeta primers. Sequencing was performed with immunoSEQ multiplex PCR; in TCRdb, only in-frame clones are kept and a portion is missing. In the table there are 55,000 or so clones, approximately 82% of which are singletons. These data belong to a study of cytomegalovirus exposure and HLA in healthy donors. With 3 bases clipped from V and 7 bases from J, the junction kept 9 bases outside the gene matches. Germline values: CDR1 SGDLS, CDR2 YYNGEE. CDR3 length: 15 amino acids. The sequence was obtained from a middle-aged man in good health and CMV-seronegative. The sequencing sample was made of PBMCs. This chain connects TRBV9 to TRBJ1-5; TRBD1 matches at 8 bases. For the CDR3, the DNA is TGTGCCAGCAGCGCCCAGGGGGCGGGCAGCCAGCCCCAGCATTTT. Translation gives CASSAQGAGSQPQHF.